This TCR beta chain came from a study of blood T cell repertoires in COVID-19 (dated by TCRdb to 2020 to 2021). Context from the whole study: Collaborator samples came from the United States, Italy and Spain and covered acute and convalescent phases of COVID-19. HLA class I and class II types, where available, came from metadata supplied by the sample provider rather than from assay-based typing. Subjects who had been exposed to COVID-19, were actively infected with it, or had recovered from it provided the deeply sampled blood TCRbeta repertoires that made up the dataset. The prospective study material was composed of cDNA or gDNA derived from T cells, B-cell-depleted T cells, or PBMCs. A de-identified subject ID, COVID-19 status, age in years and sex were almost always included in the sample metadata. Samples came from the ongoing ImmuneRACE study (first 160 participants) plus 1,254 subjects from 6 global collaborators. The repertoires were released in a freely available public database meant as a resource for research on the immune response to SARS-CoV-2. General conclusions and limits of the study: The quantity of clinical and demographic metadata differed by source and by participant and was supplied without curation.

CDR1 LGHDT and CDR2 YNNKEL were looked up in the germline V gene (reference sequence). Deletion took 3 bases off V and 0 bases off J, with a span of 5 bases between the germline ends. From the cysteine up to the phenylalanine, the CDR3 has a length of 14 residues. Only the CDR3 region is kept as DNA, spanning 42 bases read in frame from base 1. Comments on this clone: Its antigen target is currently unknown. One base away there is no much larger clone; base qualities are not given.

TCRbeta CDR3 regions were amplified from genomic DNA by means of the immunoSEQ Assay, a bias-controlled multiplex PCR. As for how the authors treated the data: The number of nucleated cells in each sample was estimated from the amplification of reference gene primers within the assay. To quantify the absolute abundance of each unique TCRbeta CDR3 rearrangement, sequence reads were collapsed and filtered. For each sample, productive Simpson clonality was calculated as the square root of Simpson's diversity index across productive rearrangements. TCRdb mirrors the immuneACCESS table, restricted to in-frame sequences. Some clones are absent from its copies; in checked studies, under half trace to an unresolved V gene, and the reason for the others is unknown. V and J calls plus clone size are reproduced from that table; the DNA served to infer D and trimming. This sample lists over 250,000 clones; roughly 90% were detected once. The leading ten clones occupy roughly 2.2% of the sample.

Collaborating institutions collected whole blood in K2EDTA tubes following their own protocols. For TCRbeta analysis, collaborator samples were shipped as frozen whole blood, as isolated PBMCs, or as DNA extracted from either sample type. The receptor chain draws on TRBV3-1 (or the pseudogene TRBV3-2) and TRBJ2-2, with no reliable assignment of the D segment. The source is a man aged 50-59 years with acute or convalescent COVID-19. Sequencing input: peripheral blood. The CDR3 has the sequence CASSHATNTGELFF. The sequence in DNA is TGTGCCAGCAGCCATGCGACGAACACCGGGGAGCTGTTTTTT.